These 29 T cell receptor beta chains share one sample of origin, sequenced in a study of T cells in Graves' hyperthyroidism and ophthalmopathy. Authors of the study amplified TCR beta CDR3 regions from RNA transcripts. In the first-round RT-PCR of the TCR CDR3, the HTBI primer set was used. TCRdb called the multiplex PCR reads again in MiXCR, with one record for every CDR3 protein. The sample has around 180,000 distinct CDR3 sequences, about a sixth seen once. The material sequenced was blood. The receptors were sampled from a woman aged 45 to 65 with Graves' hyperthyroidism.

Worth noting for this clonotype: An end of the junction does not agree with germline; a read error may underlie this. The chain carries TRBV15 and TRBJ2-5; the D call may be TRBD1 or TRBD2 (5 bases each). This CDR3 comprises 15 residues. Germline lookup yields CDR1 LNHNV and CDR2 YYDKDF (reference sequence). CDR3: CATSRTGPSRETQHF. CDR3 bases: TGTGCCACCAGCAGAACGGGGCCCTCCCGAGAGACCCAGCACTTC.

Details on this clonotype: A much larger clonotype is one base distant, so this may be a read error. No conserved phenylalanine or tryptophan is present at the end of the CDR3, so a read error is the likely explanation. J is TRBJ1-1 and V is TRBV7-9; the D is unclear. The germline gives CDR1 SEHNR, CDR2 FQNEAQ (reference sequence). The V end was cut by 3 bases, the J end by 0 bases, with 2 bases between. The CDR3 contains 12 residues. The CDR3, as DNA: TGTGCCAGCAGCTTTATGAACACTGAAGCTTTCTCT. Protein product: CASSFMNTEAFS.

This clonotype was observed at least ten times. V is TRBV18 and J is TRBJ1-2, with D possibly matching TRBD1 (5 bases). The germline V gene has CDR1 KGHSH and CDR2 LQKENI. Trimming pared 3 bases from V and 10 bases from J, leaving 15 bases between. CDR3 length: 13 amino acids. CDR3 DNA: TGTGCCAGCTCACCGGCCAGGGTTGAGGTCTACACCTTC. Residues: CASSPARVEVYTF. The full variable domain, rest sourced from reference TRBV18 and TRBJ1-2, is NAGVMQNPRHLVRRRGQEARLRCSPMKGHSHVYWYRQLPEEGLKFMVYLQKENIIDESGMPKERFSAEFPKEGPSILRIQQVVRGDSAAYFCASSPARVEVYTFGSGTRLTVV.

This clonotype appeared many times. This chain joins TRBV27 and TRBJ1-1; D possibly corresponds to TRBD1 (5 bases). The ends were cut back, 0 bases at V and 11 bases at J, with 13 bases in the middle. Germline-derived CDR1 and CDR2 are MNHEY and SMNVEV (reference sequence). The length of the CDR3 is 13 residues. CDR3 protein: CASSLSGPPYAFF. CDR3 sequence (DNA): TGTGCCAGCAGTTTATCGGGACCCCCGTATGCTTTCTTT.

This clonotype has at least ten counts. This chain uses TRBV12-3 or TRBV12-4 with TRBJ2-7; unclear D gene. The CDR3 covers 14 residues. V was trimmed by 3 bases and J by 0 bases, leaving 9 bases between them. The DNA of the CDR3 is TGTGCCAGCAGTTTTGGGCAGGTCTCCTACGAGCAGTACTTC. Residues: CASSFGQVSYEQYF.

This clonotype was counted at least ten times. The rearrangement joins TRBV12-3 or TRBV12-4 to TRBJ1-6; weak D call: TRBD1 (6 bases). V lost 6 bases and J lost 6, with 12 bases in between. This CDR3 spans 14 amino acids. CDR3 in amino acids: CASSPYRVNSPLHF. The DNA for the CDR3 is TGTGCCAGCAGCCCTTACAGGGTTAATTCACCCCTCCACTTT.

This chain links TRBV20-1 with TRBJ1-3, with no clear D. Germline lookup yields CDR1 DFQATT and CDR2 SNEGSKA (reference sequence). With 0 bases removed from V and 3 bases from J, the gap between germline ends came to 12 bases. This CDR3 is built from 15 residues. The CDR3 sequence is CSARDAYAHGNTIYF. In DNA form, the CDR3 reads TGCAGTGCTAGAGATGCTTATGCTCATGGAAACACCATATATTTT.

Many counts were recorded for this clonotype. The chain links TRBV24-1 to TRBJ2-2; tentatively, D is TRBD2 (6 bases). Germline loops: CDR1 KGHDR, CDR2 SFDVKD. This CDR3 has 16 amino acids. Trimming cost V 0 bases and J 5 bases, with 12 bases left between them. As DNA, the CDR3 is TGTGCCACCAGTGATTTGAGCTTCGGGGGTACCGGGGAGCTGTTTTTT. Encoded protein: CATSDLSFGGTGELFF.

The chain employs TRBV18 and TRBJ2-3, with 7 bases identical to TRBD1. Germline-derived CDR1 and CDR2 are KGHSH and LQKENI. V shed 6 bases, J shed 0 bases, and the junction held 9 bases outside the gene matches. The CDR3 spans 16 residues. CDR3 residues: CASSRRQGTSTDTQYF. The CDR3 DNA sequence: TGTGCCAGCTCCCGTCGACAGGGAACTAGCACAGATACGCAGTATTTT.

In its sample, this clonotype was seen many times. V usage is TRBV20-1 and J usage is TRBJ2-7; D ambiguous. With 2 bases removed from V and 6 bases from J, the gap between germline ends came to 8 bases. The length of the CDR3 is 11 residues. Germline V gives CDR1 DFQATT, CDR2 SNEGSKA (reference sequence). Here the CDR3 reads CSARLGFEQYF. The CDR3 DNA reads as TGCAGTGCTAGACTGGGTTTCGAGCAGTACTTC.

This clonotype was detected many times. The chain is built from TRBV18 and TRBJ1-1; 8 bases agree with TRBD1. With V trimmed by 4 bases and J by 3 bases, 7 bases remained unmatched. Germline V CDR1 and CDR2: KGHSH, LQKENI. The CDR3 has 15 amino acids. CDR3 sequence reads: CASSQNRGIDTEAFF. In nucleotides, the CDR3 is TGTGCCAGCTCACAAAACAGGGGGATCGACACTGAAGCTTTCTTT.

In this sample, this clonotype turned up many times. The J gene is TRBJ1-1, the V gene TRBV19; 11 bases agree with TRBD1. Per germline, CDR1 LNHDA and CDR2 SQIVND (reference sequence). The J segment lost 5 bases and the V segment lost 5 bases, leaving 10 bases of the junction unmatched. The CDR3 runs 16 residues. The CDR3: CASSSTWTGGLTEAFF. The CDR3 DNA is TGTGCCAGTAGTTCAACGTGGACAGGGGGCTTAACTGAAGCTTTCTTT. The complete variable domain, with remaining parts taken from reference TRBV19 and TRBJ1-1, reads DGGITQSPKYLFRKEGQNVTLSCEQNLNHDAMYWYRQDPGQGLRLIYYSQIVNDFQKGDIAEGYSVSREKKESFPLTVTSAQKNPTAFYLCASSSTWTGGLTEAFFGQGTRLTVV.

This clonotype has at least ten counts. The V and J genes are TRBV12-3 or TRBV12-4 and TRBJ1-5, with no clear D. The CDR3 loop spans 12 amino acids. V lost 3 bases to trimming and J lost 2 bases, with 2 bases between them. CDR3 sequence: CASSLRNQPQHF. In DNA, the CDR3 is TGTGCCAGCAGTTTGCGCAATCAGCCCCAGCATTTT.

Regarding this clonotype: A much larger clone is a single base away; this may be a read error. The chain carries TRBV6-9 and TRBJ2-2; maybe TRBD1 (6 bases). V was pared by 6 bases and J by 6 bases, with 26 bases between. CDR3 length: 18 amino acids. Germline V gene sequence: CDR1 MNHGY, CDR2 SVAAGI. In nucleotides, the CDR3 is TGTGCCAGCAGGTTAGGTGACCCGGCACAGGGTTCACCCGGGGAGCTGTTTTTT. It specifies CASRLGDPAQGSPGELFF.

A few counts support this clonotype. One end of the junction varies from germline; a read error may be responsible. The chain uses TRBV7-3 and TRBJ1-6; D is unresolved. CDR3 size: 13 residues. Per germline, CDR1 SGHTA and CDR2 FQGTGA. The DNA for the CDR3 is TGTGCCAGCAGCCTAGAACCAAATTCACCCCCCCACTTT. Translation gives CASSLEPNSPPHF.

This clonotype has a count of ten or more. The CDR3 DNA is TGTGCCATCAGTTCTACCGGGACAGCTGCCACAGATACGCAGTATTTT. This encodes CAISSTGTAATDTQYF. The V and J genes are TRBV10-3 and TRBJ2-3; the match to TRBD1 covers 7 bases. CDR1 and CDR2 from the germline V gene are ENHRY and SYGVKD. The CDR3 is 16 residues long. V shed 5 bases and J 2 bases; nucleotides not matched to a gene: 10.

The V and J genes are TRBV19 and TRBJ1-1; no definite D call. Trimming took 7 bases from V and 7 from J, leaving 10 bases between them. The CDR3 sequence is 11 residues long. CDR1 LNHDA and CDR2 SQIVND come from the germline V gene (reference sequence). The CDR3 DNA reads TGTGCCAGTATGAGGGATCGTGAAGCTTTCTTT. This gives the protein CASMRDREAFF.

This clonotype was seen repeatedly, ten times or more. The rearrangement uses TRBV6-1 and TRBJ2-2; 7 bases are shared with TRBD1. In germline, CDR1 is MNHNS, CDR2 SASEGT. This CDR3 is built from 18 residues. V gave up 4 bases and J gave up 3 bases; unmatched junction bases: 14. CDR3 residues: CASSVDRVYLGHTGELFF. CDR3 in DNA: TGTGCCAGCAGTGTTGACAGGGTTTATCTTGGGCACACCGGGGAGCTGTTTTTT.

The chain joins TRBV6-1 to TRBJ1-4, with D possibly matching TRBD1 (5 bases). V lost 6 bases and J 3 bases, leaving 14 bases between the germline ends. Germline lookup yields CDR1 MNHNS and CDR2 SASEGT. The CDR3 extends over 15 amino acids. CDR3 coding DNA: TGTGCCAGCAGAACAACCGGGACCGCTAATGAAAAACTGTTTTTT. Protein sequence: CASRTTGTANEKLFF.

The table lists this clonotype with many counts. The V gene is TRBV2, the J gene TRBJ1-6; perhaps TRBD1 as D (5 bases). The CDR3 loop spans 12 amino acids. Per the germline V gene, CDR1 is SNHLY and CDR2 is FYNNEI. The V gene lost 6 bases and the J gene lost 14 bases, with 14 bases spanning the gap. For the CDR3, the DNA is TGTGCCAGCAGGGGACCTCCGGGAGCCCTCCACTTT. Translating it yields CASRGPPGALHF.

This clonotype was counted at least ten times. The chain carries TRBV7-2 and TRBJ1-3; D perhaps matches TRBD1 (5 bases). V dropped 2 bases and J dropped 2 bases, with 19 bases sitting between them. Germline CDR1 and CDR2: SGHTA and FQGNSA. This CDR3 comprises 18 residues. The CDR3 bases are TGTGCCAGCAGCTTAAATCCCCCGGACACGAGGCCTGGAAACACCATATATTTT. Residues: CASSLNPPDTRPGNTIYF.

There are many counts of this clonotype. The chain couples TRBV10-3 to TRBJ2-3, with 10 bases fitting TRBD2. After removal of 5 bases from V and 1 base from J, the junction contained 6 bases not matched to a gene. The germline V gene has CDR1 ENHRY and CDR2 SYGVKD. The CDR3 is made up of 16 amino acids. The CDR3, as DNA: TGTGCCATCAGTCCCGAGCGGGGGGGGGGCACAGATACGCAGTATTTT. This codes for CAISPERGGGTDTQYF.

This clonotype has only a few counts. The chain couples TRBV5-1 to TRBJ1-1; D is ambiguous. V lost 4 bases to trimming and J lost 3 bases, with 10 bases between them. The CDR3 runs to 13 residues. Germline CDR1 reads SGHRS; CDR2 reads YFSETQ. Here the CDR3 reads CASSPDWDTEAFF. The DNA for the CDR3 is TGCGCCAGCAGCCCCGACTGGGACACTGAAGCTTTCTTT. The variable domain in full, with the rest retrieved from reference TRBV5-1 and TRBJ1-1, is KAGVTQTPRYLIKTRGQQVTLSCSPISGHRSVSWYQQTPGQGLQFLFEYFSETQRNKGNFPGRFSGRQFSNSRSEMNVSTLELGDSALYLCASSPDWDTEAFFGQGTRLTVV.

The table lists this clonotype with many counts. The chain is built from TRBV6-1 and TRBJ1-2, with D uncertain. V was pared by 5 bases and J by 0 bases, with 10 bases between. CDR3 size: 14 residues. From germline, CDR1 is MNHNS and CDR2 SASEGT. The DNA of the CDR3 is TGTGCCAGCAGTATCTCTAGAACTAACTATGGCTACACCTTC. Its translation is CASSISRTNYGYTF.

This clonotype was detected ten times or more. The V call is TRBV6-6, the J call TRBJ1-5; the D is unclear. V gave up 2 bases and J gave up 7 bases, with 9 bases separating them. Germline values: CDR1 MNHNY, CDR2 SVGAGI (reference sequence). CDR3 size: 13 residues. CDR3 bases: TGTGCCAGCAGTTACCGGGAGGGACAGCCCCAGCATTTT. Translation gives CASSYREGQPQHF.

In this sample, this clonotype turned up many times. The chain is built from TRBV2 and TRBJ1-1; 8 bases map to TRBD1. Germline lookup yields CDR1 SNHLY and CDR2 FYNNEI. The ends lost 7 bases at V and 3 bases at J; junction bases unmatched: 7. This CDR3 comprises 14 residues. The CDR3 is CASIGQGRDTEAFF. The DNA for the CDR3 is TGTGCCAGCATCGGACAGGGCCGTGACACTGAAGCTTTCTTT.

This clonotype was picked up many times. This rearrangement joins TRBV12-3 or TRBV12-4 to TRBJ1-6; D ambiguous. The CDR3 totals 13 residues. The V end lost 1 base, the J end lost 3 bases, and 1 base lay between the germline ends. The CDR3: CASSLGYNSPLHF. DNA for the CDR3: TGTGCCAGCAGTTTAGGCTATAATTCACCCCTCCACTTT.

The chain carries TRBV3-1 and TRBJ1-2; no clear D gene. Germline V gene lookup returns CDR1 LGHDT and CDR2 YNNKEL (reference sequence). Trimming cost V 8 bases and J 6 bases, with 22 bases left between them. This CDR3 has 15 amino acids. The CDR3 nucleotides read TGTGCCAGCGGCCCTACGCAGGTCCGGGCGCATGGCTACACCTTC. Translated: CASGPTQVRAHGYTF. The entire variable domain, with the rest obtained from reference TRBV3-1 and TRBJ1-2, is as follows: DTAVSQTPKYLVTQMGNDKSIKCEQNLGHDTMYWYKQDSKKFLKIMFSYNNKELIINETVPNRFSPKSPDKAHLNLHINSLELGDSAVYFCASGPTQVRAHGYTFGSGTRLTVV.

The J gene is TRBJ2-7, the V gene TRBV19, with a weak D call TRBD2 (6 bases). Germline-derived CDR1 and CDR2 are LNHDA and SQIVND (reference sequence). The CDR3 runs to 13 residues. V dropped 5 bases and J dropped 4 bases, with 12 bases sitting between them. CDR3 bases: TGTGCCAGTAGTTTCATTAGCGGTTACGAGCAGTACTTC. Protein product: CASSFISGYEQYF.